This is a list of T cell receptor beta chains from one sample in a study of T cell repertoires in cytomegalovirus infection. Antigens for these TCRs are unknown. TCRdb re-called the reads with MiXCR, one entry per CDR3 protein. The table records approximately 470,000 distinct CDR3 sequences, about 42% of them present only once. The specimen was cultured PBMCs, collected from culture after CMV antigen stimulation. These receptors were taken from a human donor in good health (CMV status not recorded). Some clones in this sample may be carry-over from other donors' samples. Both conserved end residues are part of each CDR3. The D gene is left open where the match is weak. Clone size is shown for a subset of rows, as once, few, many or a class of expanded clone.

D gene | clone size | J gene | V gene | CDR3 DNA | CDR3 protein
NA | NA | TRBJ2-1 | TRBV7-6 | TGTGCCAGCAGCCGTCAGGGAGCGCGCAATGAGCAGTTCTTC | CASSRQGARNEQFF
NA | few | TRBJ2-1 | TRBV15 | TGTGCCACCAGCTTCCACAGGGAGGGATACAATGAGCAGTTCTTC | CATSFHREGYNEQFF
TRBD2 | NA | TRBJ2-1 | TRBV7-6 | TGTGCCAGCAGCGCTAGCGGGAGGGGGCCTGAGCAGTTCTTC | CASSASGRGPEQFF
NA | NA | TRBJ1-1 | TRBV9 | TGTGCCAGCAGCGTAGCTAGCCGGGACACAGAAGCTTTCTTT | CASSVASRDTEAFF
TRBD2 | few | TRBJ2-7 | TRBV6-2/TRBV6-3 | TGTGCCAGCAGTTCCGGGACTAGGAATTCCTACGAGCAGTACTTC | CASSSGTRNSYEQYF
NA | few | TRBJ2-2 | TRBV7-9 | TGTGCCTCCGAGGCTAGGACCGGGGAGCTGTTTTTT | CASEARTGELFF
TRBD2 | NA | TRBJ2-3 | TRBV7-9 | TGTGCCAGCAGCTGGGGACTAGCTGAGAATACGCAGTATTTT | CASSWGLAENTQYF
NA | once | TRBJ2-3 | TRBV19 | TGTGCCAGTAAAGGTTTAGGGTCGTCAGATACGCAGTATTTT | CASKGLGSSDTQYF
TRBD1 | NA | TRBJ2-1 | TRBV27 | TGTGCCAGCAGTACGACGACAGGGTGGAGGCAGTTCTTC | CASSTTTGWRQFF
TRBD1 | few | TRBJ2-7 | TRBV12-3/TRBV12-4 | TGTGCCAGCAGTGCCCGGGACAGTCATTACGAGCAGTACTTC | CASSARDSHYEQYF
NA | NA | TRBJ1-2 | TRBV7-6 | TGTGCCAGCAGCCAAACAGGGATCAACTATGGCTACACCTTC | CASSQTGINYGYTF
TRBD1 | NA | TRBJ2-3 | TRBV24-1 | TGTGCCACCAGTGATGGACAGGTCGACACAGATACGCAGTATTTT | CATSDGQVDTDTQYF
NA | NA | TRBJ1-4 | TRBV24-1 | TGTGCCACCAGTGACCCCGAGGCTGCAGGCCATGAAAAACTGTTTTTT | CATSDPEAAGHEKLFF
NA | NA | TRBJ2-3 | TRBV11-2 | TGTGCCAGCAGCGTGAGACAGCCCCACACAGATACGCAGTATTTT | CASSVRQPHTDTQYF
NA | NA | TRBJ1-5 | TRBV20-1 | TGCAGTGCTAGAGGGTTGAGGGGACAGCCCCAGCATTTT | CSARGLRGQPQHF
NA | NA | TRBJ2-1 | TRBV7-9 | TGTGCCAGCTCGAGGGGAGATGTGGATGAGCAGTTCTTC | CASSRGDVDEQFF
TRBD2 | few | TRBJ2-1 | TRBV7-9 | TGTGCCAGCAGCTTCTATGTAGCGGGAGGGCCGGATGAGCAGTTCTTC | CASSFYVAGGPDEQFF